The clone carrying this T cell receptor (beta chain) has just one count. In the authors' workflow: Estimation of nucleated cell counts relied on the amplification of reference gene primers. Only in-frame clones appear in the TCRdb table, and some are missing; sequencing was by immunoSEQ multiplex PCR. V and J calls and clone size are as listed in that table; D and trimming were resolved from the DNA. The data contain 100,000 or so clones, about 77% of them seen just once; the ten biggest clones take up roughly an eighth. The record originates from a study of blood T cell repertoires in COVID-19. Study overall: COVID-19 samples, acute and convalescent, were from the United States, Italy and Spain.

Germline CDR1 reads SSHAT; CDR2 reads FNYEAQ (reference sequence). V shed 5 bases and J 1 base; nucleotides not matched to a gene: 2. CDR3 length: 14 amino acids. V gene TRBV7-7 combines with J gene TRBJ1-3; TRBD1 matches 7 bases. The sequence was obtained from a woman in her 70s with acute or convalescent COVID-19. Specimen: peripheral blood. Here the CDR3 reads CASSEGASGNTIYF. DNA for the CDR3: TGTGCCAGCAGCGAGGGGGCGTCTGGAAACACCATATATTTT.